Included here is one TCR beta chain sequence, with context. Its matching antigen is unknown. The sample holds other DNA sequences that translate to the same CDR3. The data were taken from a study of Ad26.COV2.S vaccination and SARS-CoV-2 variants. Noted treatment: about 20 received Ad26.COV2.S at low or high dose, single or two shots; 5 received placebo; per-sample allocation not given. Sampling happened 63 days after the first vaccine or placebo injection. Study-wide points: Spike-specific TCR breadth ran higher among vaccine recipients than placebo recipients.

Trimming took 8 bases from V and 3 from J; bases not matched to a gene: 0. This CDR3 spans 12 amino acids. The germline gives CDR1 LNHNV, CDR2 YYDKDF (reference sequence). Sequenced by immunoSEQ multiplex PCR; TCRdb stores in-frame clones only, minus some. The sample contains around 400,000 clones, about 93% of which appear only once. The sequence was collected from a person aged 18-60 years who received the Ad26.COV2.S COVID-19 vaccine or a placebo. This chain joins TRBV15 and TRBJ2-7; 11 bases agree with TRBD2. The sample was peripheral blood, taken in a trial of Ad26.COV2.S vaccine versus placebo. In nucleotides, the CDR3 is TGTGCCACCGGGACTAGCGGCTACGAGCAGTACTTC. Protein sequence: CATGTSGYEQYF.